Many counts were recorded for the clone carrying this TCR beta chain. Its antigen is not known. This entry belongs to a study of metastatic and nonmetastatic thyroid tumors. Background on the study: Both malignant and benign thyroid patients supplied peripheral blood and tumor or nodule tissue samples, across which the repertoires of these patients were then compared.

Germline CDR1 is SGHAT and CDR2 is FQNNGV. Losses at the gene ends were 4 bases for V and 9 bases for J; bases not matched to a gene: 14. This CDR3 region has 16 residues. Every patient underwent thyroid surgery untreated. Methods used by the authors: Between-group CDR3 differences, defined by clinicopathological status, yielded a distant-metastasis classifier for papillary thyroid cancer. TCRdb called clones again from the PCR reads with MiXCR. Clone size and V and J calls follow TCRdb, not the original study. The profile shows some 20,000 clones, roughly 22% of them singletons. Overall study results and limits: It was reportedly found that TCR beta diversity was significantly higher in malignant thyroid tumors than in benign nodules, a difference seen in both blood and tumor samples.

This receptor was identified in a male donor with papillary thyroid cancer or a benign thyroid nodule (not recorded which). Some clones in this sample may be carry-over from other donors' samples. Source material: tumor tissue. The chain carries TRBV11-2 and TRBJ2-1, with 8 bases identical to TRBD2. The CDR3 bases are TGTGCCAGCAGCTCAGGGGCGGGACTAGGGAGGAGTGAGCAGTTCTTC. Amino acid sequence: CASSSGAGLGRSEQFF.